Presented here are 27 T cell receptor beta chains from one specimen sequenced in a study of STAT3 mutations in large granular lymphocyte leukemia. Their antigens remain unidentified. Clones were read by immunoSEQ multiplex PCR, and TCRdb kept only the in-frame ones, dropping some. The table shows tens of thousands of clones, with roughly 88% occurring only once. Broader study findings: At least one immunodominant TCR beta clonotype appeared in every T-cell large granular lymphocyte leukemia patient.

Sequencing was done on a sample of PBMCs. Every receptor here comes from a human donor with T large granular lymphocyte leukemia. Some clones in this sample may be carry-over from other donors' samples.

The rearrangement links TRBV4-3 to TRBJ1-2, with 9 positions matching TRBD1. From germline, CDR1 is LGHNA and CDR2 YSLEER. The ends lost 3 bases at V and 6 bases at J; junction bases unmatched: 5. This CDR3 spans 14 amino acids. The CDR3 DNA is TGCGCCAGCAGCCAGATGACAGGGGGGCATGGCTACACCTTC. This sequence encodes CASSQMTGGHGYTF.

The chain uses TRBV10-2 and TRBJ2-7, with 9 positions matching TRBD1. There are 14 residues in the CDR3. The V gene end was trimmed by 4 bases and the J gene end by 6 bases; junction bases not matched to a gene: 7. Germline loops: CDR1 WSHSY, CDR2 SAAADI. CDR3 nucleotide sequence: TGCGCCAGCAGTGGTTACAGGGGGCTATGCGAGCAGTACGTC. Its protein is CASSGYRGLCEQYV.

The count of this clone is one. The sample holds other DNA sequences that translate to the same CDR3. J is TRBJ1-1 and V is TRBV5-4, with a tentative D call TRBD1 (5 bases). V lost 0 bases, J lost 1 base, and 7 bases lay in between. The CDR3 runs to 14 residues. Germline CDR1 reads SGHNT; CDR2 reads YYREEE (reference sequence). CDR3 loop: CASSLGGRNTEAFF. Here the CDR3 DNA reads TGTGCCAGCAGCTTGGGGGGCAGGAACACTGAAGCTTTCTTT.

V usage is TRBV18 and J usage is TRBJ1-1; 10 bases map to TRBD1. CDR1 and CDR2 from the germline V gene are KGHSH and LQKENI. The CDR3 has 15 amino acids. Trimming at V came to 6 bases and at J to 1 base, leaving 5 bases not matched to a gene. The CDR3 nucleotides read TGTGCCAGCTCTCGGACAGGGGGAGGGAACACTGAAGCTTTCTTT. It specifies CASSRTGGGNTEAFF.

The CDR3 reads CASSLDRASKGYEQYF. The CDR3 nucleotides are TGTGCCAGCAGCTTAGATCGGGCCAGTAAGGGATACGAGCAGTACTTC. The genes are TRBV11-2 and TRBJ2-7; D not resolved. The CDR3 runs 16 residues. Germline CDR1 reads SGHAT; CDR2 reads FQNNGV. Trimming stripped 0 bases from V and 4 bases from J, with 16 bases between.

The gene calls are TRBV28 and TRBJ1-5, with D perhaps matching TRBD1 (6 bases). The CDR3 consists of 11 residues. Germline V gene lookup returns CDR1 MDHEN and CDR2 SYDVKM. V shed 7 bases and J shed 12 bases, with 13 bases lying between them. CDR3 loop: CASKAGRGQHF. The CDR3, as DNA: TGTGCCAGCAAAGCAGGCAGGGGCCAGCATTTT.

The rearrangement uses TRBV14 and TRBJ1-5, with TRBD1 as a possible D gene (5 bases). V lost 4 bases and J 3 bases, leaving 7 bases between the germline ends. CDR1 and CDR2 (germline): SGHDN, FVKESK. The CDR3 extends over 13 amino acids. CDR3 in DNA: TGTGCCAGCAGCCGGGGGACCAATCAGCCCCAGCATTTT. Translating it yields CASSRGTNQPQHF.

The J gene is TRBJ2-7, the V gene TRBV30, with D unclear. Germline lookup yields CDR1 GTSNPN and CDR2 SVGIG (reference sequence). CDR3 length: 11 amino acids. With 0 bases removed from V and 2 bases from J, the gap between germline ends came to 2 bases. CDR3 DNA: TGTGCCTGGAGTGTAACCTACGAGCAGTACTTC. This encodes CAWSVTYEQYF.

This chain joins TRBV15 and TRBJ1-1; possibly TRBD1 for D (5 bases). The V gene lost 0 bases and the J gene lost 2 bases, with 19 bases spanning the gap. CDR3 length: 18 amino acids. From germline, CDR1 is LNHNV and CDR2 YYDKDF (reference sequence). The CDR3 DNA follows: TGTGCCACCAGCAGAGATCCGCCCGCGGGGGGGATTAACACTGAAGCTTTCTTT. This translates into CATSRDPPAGGINTEAFF.

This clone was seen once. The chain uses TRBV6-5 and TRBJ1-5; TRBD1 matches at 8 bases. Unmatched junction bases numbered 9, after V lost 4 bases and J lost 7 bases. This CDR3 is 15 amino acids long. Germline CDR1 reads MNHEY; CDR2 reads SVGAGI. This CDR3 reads CASSSGTGPNQPQHF. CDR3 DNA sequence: TGTGCCAGCAGTTCCGGGACAGGTCCCAACCAGCCCCAGCATTTT.

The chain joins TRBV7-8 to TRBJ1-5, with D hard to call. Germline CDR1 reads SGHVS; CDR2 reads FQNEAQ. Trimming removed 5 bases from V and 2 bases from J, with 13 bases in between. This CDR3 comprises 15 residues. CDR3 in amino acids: CASSVGGWGNQPQHF. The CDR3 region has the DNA TGTGCCAGCAGCGTAGGAGGGTGGGGCAATCAGCCCCAGCATTTT.

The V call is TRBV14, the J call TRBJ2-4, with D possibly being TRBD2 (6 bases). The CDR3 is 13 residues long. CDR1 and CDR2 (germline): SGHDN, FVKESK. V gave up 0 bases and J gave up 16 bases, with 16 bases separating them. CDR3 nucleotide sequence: TGTGCCAGCAGCCAAGACGGGGGAACAGCCCGATACTTC. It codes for CASSQDGGTARYF.

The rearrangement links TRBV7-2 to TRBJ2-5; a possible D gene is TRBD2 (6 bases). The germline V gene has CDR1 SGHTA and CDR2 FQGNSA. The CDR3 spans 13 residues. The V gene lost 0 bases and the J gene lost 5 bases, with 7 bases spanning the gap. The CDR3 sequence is CASSLARGETQYF. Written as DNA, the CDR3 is TGTGCCAGCAGCTTAGCCCGGGGGGAGACCCAGTACTTC.

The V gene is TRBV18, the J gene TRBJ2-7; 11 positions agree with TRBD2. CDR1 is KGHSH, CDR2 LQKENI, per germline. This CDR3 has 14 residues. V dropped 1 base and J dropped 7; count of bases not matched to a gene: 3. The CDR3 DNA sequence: TGTGCCAGCTCACCACTAGCGGGGGGGCCTGAGCAGTACTTC. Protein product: CASSPLAGGPEQYF.

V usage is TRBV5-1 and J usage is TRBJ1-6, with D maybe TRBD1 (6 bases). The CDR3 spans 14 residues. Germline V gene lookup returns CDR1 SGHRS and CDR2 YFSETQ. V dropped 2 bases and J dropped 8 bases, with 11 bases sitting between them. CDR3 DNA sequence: TGCGCCAGCAGCTTCCAGGGGATTGATTCACCCCTCCACTTT. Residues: CASSFQGIDSPLHF.

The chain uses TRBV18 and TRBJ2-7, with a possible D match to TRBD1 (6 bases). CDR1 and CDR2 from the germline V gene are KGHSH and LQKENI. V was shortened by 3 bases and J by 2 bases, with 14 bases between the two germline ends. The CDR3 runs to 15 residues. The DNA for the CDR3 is TGTGCCAGCTCACCGCCGGTAGGGGGAACCTACGAGCAGTACTTC. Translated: CASSPPVGGTYEQYF.

The DNA of the CDR3 is TGTGCCAGCAGCCTCGACAGGGGAGTTGGCTACACCTTC. It translates to CASSLDRGVGYTF. The chain links TRBV7-2 to TRBJ1-2; 8 bases match TRBD1. With V trimmed by 5 bases and J by 7 bases, 6 bases remained unmatched. Germline V gene lookup returns CDR1 SGHTA and CDR2 FQGNSA. The CDR3 covers 13 residues.

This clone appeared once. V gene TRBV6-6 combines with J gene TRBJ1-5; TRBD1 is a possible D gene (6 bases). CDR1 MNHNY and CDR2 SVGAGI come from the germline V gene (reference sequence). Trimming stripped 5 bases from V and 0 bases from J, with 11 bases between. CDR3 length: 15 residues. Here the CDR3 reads CASSGPGDSNQPQHF. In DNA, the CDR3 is TGTGCCAGCAGTGGGCCAGGGGATAGCAATCAGCCCCAGCATTTT.

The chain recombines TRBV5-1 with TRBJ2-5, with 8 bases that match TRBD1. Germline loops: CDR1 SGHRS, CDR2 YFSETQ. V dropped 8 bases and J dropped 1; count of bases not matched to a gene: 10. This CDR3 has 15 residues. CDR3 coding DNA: TGCGCCAGTCACACGGACAGGGCACTCCAAGAGACCCAGTACTTC. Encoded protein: CASHTDRALQETQYF.

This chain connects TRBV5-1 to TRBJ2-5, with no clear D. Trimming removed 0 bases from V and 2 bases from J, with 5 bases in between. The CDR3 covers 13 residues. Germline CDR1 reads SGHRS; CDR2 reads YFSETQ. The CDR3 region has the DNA TGCGCCAGCAGCTTGGACCTACAAGAGACCCAGTACTTC. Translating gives CASSLDLQETQYF.

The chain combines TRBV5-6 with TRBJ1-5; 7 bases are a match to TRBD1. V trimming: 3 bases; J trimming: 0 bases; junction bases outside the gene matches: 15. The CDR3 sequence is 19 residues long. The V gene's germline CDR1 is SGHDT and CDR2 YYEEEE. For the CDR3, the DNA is TGTGCCAGCAGCTCCGATTATCCGACAGGGCAATATAGCAATCAGCCCCAGCATTTT. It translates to CASSSDYPTGQYSNQPQHF.

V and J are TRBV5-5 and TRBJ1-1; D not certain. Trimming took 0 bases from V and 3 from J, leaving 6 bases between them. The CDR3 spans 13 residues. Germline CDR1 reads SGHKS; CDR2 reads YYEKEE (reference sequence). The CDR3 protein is CASSLAGDTEAFF. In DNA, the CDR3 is TGTGCCAGCAGCTTGGCGGGCGACACTGAAGCTTTCTTT.

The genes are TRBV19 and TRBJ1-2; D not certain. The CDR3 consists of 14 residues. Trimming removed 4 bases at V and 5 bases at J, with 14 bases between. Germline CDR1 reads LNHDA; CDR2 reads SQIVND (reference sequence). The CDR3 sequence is CASSTRAGTYGYTF. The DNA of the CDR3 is TGTGCCAGTAGTACACGGGCCGGAACATATGGCTACACCTTC.

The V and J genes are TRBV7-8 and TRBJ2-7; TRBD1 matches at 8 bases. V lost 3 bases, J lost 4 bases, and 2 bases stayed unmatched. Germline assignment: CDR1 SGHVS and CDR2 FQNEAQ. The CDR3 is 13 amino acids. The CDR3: CASSLRTGYEQYF. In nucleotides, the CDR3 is TGTGCCAGCAGCTTGAGGACAGGGTACGAGCAGTACTTC.

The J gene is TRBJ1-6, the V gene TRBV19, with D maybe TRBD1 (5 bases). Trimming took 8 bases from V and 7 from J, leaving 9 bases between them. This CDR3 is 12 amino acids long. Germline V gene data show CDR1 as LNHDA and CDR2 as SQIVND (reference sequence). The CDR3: CASRWGNSPLHF. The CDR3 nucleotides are TGTGCCAGTCGGTGGGGGAATTCACCCCTCCACTTT.

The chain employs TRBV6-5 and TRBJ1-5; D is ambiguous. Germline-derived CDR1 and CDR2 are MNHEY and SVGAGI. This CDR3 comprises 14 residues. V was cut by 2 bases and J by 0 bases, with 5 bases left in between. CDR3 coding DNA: TGTGCCAGCAGTTACACGGGTAGCAATCAGCCCCAGCATTTT. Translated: CASSYTGSNQPQHF.

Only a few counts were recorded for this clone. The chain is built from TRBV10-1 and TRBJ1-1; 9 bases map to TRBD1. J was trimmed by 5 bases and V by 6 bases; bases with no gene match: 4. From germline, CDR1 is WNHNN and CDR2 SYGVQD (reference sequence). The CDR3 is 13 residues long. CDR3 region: CASSRTGETEAFF. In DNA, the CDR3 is TGCGCCAGCAGCAGGACAGGGGAGACTGAAGCTTTCTTT.